These 4 T cell receptor beta chains were all obtained from the same sample, sequenced in a study of blood T cell repertoires in COVID-19. Sequencing used immunoSEQ multiplex PCR; TCRdb keeps in-frame clones, though not all of them. The data contain 36,000 or so clones, around nine tenths of them singletons. Sequencing was performed on peripheral blood. The receptors were gathered from a human donor in a cohort sampled during active COVID-19.

The genes are TRBV28 and TRBJ1-3; D is undetermined. This CDR3 contains 14 residues. The V gene lost 2 bases and the J gene lost 4 bases, with 9 bases spanning the gap. Germline CDR1 is MDHEN and CDR2 is SYDVKM. DNA for the CDR3: TGTGCCAGCAGTTTAATAGTGGGCGGAAACACCATATATTTT. Translating gives CASSLIVGGNTIYF.

The chain uses TRBV10-3 and TRBJ2-3, with 8 bases matching TRBD2. V lost 2 bases to trimming and J lost 0 bases; unmatched junction nucleotides: 7. Germline V gene data show CDR1 as ENHRY and CDR2 as SYGVKD. CDR3 length: 17 residues. CDR3 residues: CAISETSGHTSTDTQYF. The CDR3 DNA follows: TGTGCCATCAGTGAGACTAGCGGCCATACTAGCACAGATACGCAGTATTTT.

The J gene is TRBJ2-7, the V gene TRBV28; the D is unclear. Per germline, CDR1 MDHEN and CDR2 SYDVKM. CDR3 size: 14 residues. V was pared by 2 bases and J by 0 bases, with 8 bases between. CDR3 protein: CASSLLHSSYEQYF. CDR3 bases: TGTGCCAGCAGTTTACTTCACTCCTCCTACGAGCAGTACTTC.

V and J are TRBV5-6 and TRBJ2-1; maybe TRBD2 (6 bases). The length of the CDR3 is 16 residues. V lost 4 bases, J lost 4 bases, and 18 bases lay in between. Germline loops: CDR1 SGHDT, CDR2 YYEEEE. Written as DNA, the CDR3 is TGTGCCAGCAGCCCGAATCGGGGGATAAATTACAATGAGCAGTTCTTC. This encodes CASSPNRGINYNEQFF.